This note documents a single T cell receptor (beta chain) sequence. Only in-frame clones appear in the TCRdb table, and some are missing; sequencing was by immunoSEQ multiplex PCR. The sample lists more than 100,000 clones, just over 90% seen once, with 7.8% in the top ten. These data originate in a study of control samples from healthy donors and cancer patients. V was pared by 1 base and J by 2 bases, with 17 bases between. The CDR3 length is 17 residues. Germline loops: CDR1 LGHNA, CDR2 YSLEER. The sample taken for sequencing was blood. The origin of this receptor is a woman aged 18 to 35 in good health. The V and J genes are TRBV4-3 and TRBJ2-5; D may match TRBD1 or TRBD2 (6 bases each). The CDR3 DNA is TGCGCCAGCAGCCAAGGAGGGGGTAGCGGATATCAAGAGACCCAGTACTTC. Protein product: CASSQGGGSGYQETQYF.